The 14 T cell receptor beta chains listed next were all sequenced from one sample in a study of shared clonotypes between healthy human individuals. Clones were sequenced by immunoSEQ multiplex PCR, and TCRdb holds only the in-frame ones, with some missing. Among under 1,100,000 clones listed, around 75% were seen once. Material for sequencing was memory CD4+ T cells sorted from blood. Subset here: CD45RA-negative fraction. These receptor sequences come from a man younger than 35 in good health.

This chain connects TRBV2 to TRBJ2-2; D unclear. Trimming removed 6 bases at V and 8 bases at J, with 19 bases between. CDR3 length: 15 amino acids. Germline V gene sequence: CDR1 SNHLY, CDR2 FYNNEI. CDR3 sequence: CASSALGKGIGELFF. The CDR3 bases are TGTGCCAGCAGCGCCCTAGGAAAGGGTATAGGGGAGCTGTTTTTT.

This clone appeared a few times. The J gene is TRBJ1-6, the V gene TRBV28; TRBD1 aligns across 7 bases. V was pared by 2 bases and J by 10 bases, with 8 bases of the junction left unmatched. This CDR3 comprises 15 residues. CDR1 is MDHEN and CDR2 is SYDVKM in the germline V gene. Written as DNA, the CDR3 is TGTGCCAGCAGTTTAAACAGACAGGGACGGTCACCCCTCCACTTT. Its protein product is CASSLNRQGRSPLHF.

The V and J genes are TRBV10-3 and TRBJ2-5; D not certain. This CDR3 comprises 13 residues. V shed 4 bases and J shed 1 base, with 7 bases lying between them. Germline values: CDR1 ENHRY, CDR2 SYGVKD. The CDR3 sequence is CAISVRTQETQYF. The CDR3, as DNA: TGTGCCATCAGTGTGCGGACCCAAGAGACCCAGTACTTC.

This clone turned up a few times. The chain recombines TRBV6-1 with TRBJ1-6, with D hard to call. With 1 base removed from V and 7 bases from J, the gap between germline ends came to 2 bases. The germline V gene encodes CDR1 MNHNS and CDR2 SASEGT. This CDR3 is 12 amino acids long. As DNA, the CDR3 is TGTGCCAGCAGTGAAGTGAATTCACCCCTCCACTTT. It codes for CASSEVNSPLHF.

V is TRBV5-6 and J is TRBJ2-7; the match to TRBD2 covers 10 bases. Germline-derived CDR1 and CDR2 are SGHDT and YYEEEE. There are 15 residues in the CDR3. V was clipped by 0 bases and J by 1 base; unmatched bases: 1. CDR3 in amino acids: CASSLGAGGSYEQYF. DNA of the CDR3: TGTGCCAGCAGCTTGGGAGCGGGGGGGTCCTACGAGCAGTACTTC.

This clone was detected only once. The J gene is TRBJ2-3, the V gene TRBV7-6; 11 positions match TRBD2. The CDR3 runs 15 residues. V gave up 7 bases and J gave up 7 bases; unmatched junction bases: 10. Germline V gene lookup returns CDR1 SGHVS and CDR2 FNYEAQ. DNA for the CDR3: TGTGCCAGCACCCAAGGACTAGCGGGTGTTAATACGCAGTATTTT. Translated: CASTQGLAGVNTQYF. The full variable domain, completed using reference TRBV7-6 and TRBJ2-3, is GAGVSQSPRYKVTKRGQDVALRCDPISGHVSLYWYRQALGQGPEFLTYFNYEAQQDKSGLPNDRFSAERPEGSISTLTIQRTEQRDSAMYRCASTQGLAGVNTQYFGPGTRLTVL.

This chain connects TRBV19 to TRBJ1-5; 9 nucleotides line up with TRBD1. Germline V gene lookup returns CDR1 LNHDA and CDR2 SQIVND (reference sequence). The trim removed 7 bases at V and 5 bases at J, leaving 18 bases unmatched. The CDR3 spans 18 residues. The CDR3 is CASTRQGGKVLEDQPQHF. CDR3 coding DNA: TGTGCCAGTACTAGACAGGGGGGCAAGGTTCTAGAGGATCAGCCCCAGCATTTT.

The chain carries TRBV5-4 and TRBJ1-2; weak D call: TRBD1 (5 bases). In germline, CDR1 is SGHNT, CDR2 YYREEE (reference sequence). The V end was cut by 0 bases, the J end by 2 bases, with 8 bases between. This CDR3 contains 14 residues. The DNA for the CDR3 is TGTGCCAGCAGCTTGGGACAGCAAAACTATGGCTACACCTTC. Amino acids: CASSLGQQNYGYTF.

J is TRBJ2-5 and V is TRBV25-1; D may be TRBD2 (5 bases). In germline, CDR1 is MGHDK, CDR2 SYGVNS. The CDR3 covers 11 residues. The V gene lost 8 bases and the J gene lost 5 bases, with 9 bases spanning the gap. The CDR3 is CASGPGETQYF. The DNA of the CDR3 is TGTGCCAGCGGGCCGGGGGAGACCCAGTACTTC. The variable domain in full, with the rest retrieved from reference TRBV25-1 and TRBJ2-5, is EADIYQTPRYLVIGTGKKITLECSQTMGHDKMYWYQQDPGMELHLIHYSYGVNSTEKGDLSSESTVSRIRTEHFPLTLESARPSHTSQYLCASGPGETQYFGPGTRLLVL.

The sample holds one count of this clone. The J gene is TRBJ1-5, the V gene TRBV5-1, with TRBD1 matching over 8 bases. This CDR3 is built from 15 residues. Germline V lookup: CDR1 SGHRS, CDR2 YFSETQ. The V gene end was trimmed by 4 bases and the J gene end by 0 bases; junction bases not matched to a gene: 3. CDR3 protein: CASSPTGDSNQPQHF. The CDR3 DNA follows: TGCGCCAGCAGCCCGACAGGGGATAGCAATCAGCCCCAGCATTTT.

This rearrangement joins TRBV7-2 to TRBJ2-3, with 8 nucleotides matching TRBD2. The CDR3 extends over 15 amino acids. The V gene's germline CDR1 is SGHTA and CDR2 FQGNSA. V lost 5 bases and J lost 1; bases outside the gene matches: 5. CDR3 DNA sequence: TGTGCCAGCAGCCCCCTGGGACTAGGCACAGATACGCAGTATTTT. Its translation is CASSPLGLGTDTQYF.

Of note for this clone: Within the sample, other DNA sequences also encode this same CDR3. This chain links TRBV10-3 with TRBJ2-7; D is uncertain. Germline-derived CDR1 and CDR2 are ENHRY and SYGVKD. The CDR3 is made up of 12 amino acids. V was clipped by 0 bases and J by 4 bases, with 4 bases between them. The CDR3 bases are TGTGCCATCAGTGAGTCCCGTTACGAGCAGTACTTC. Translating it yields CAISESRYEQYF.

This clone was counted between two and nine times. The chain recombines TRBV7-8 with TRBJ1-5, with 8 bases lining up with TRBD1. V lost 3 bases to trimming and J lost 9 bases; unmatched junction nucleotides: 4. CDR3 length: 13 residues. Germline V gene data show CDR1 as SGHVS and CDR2 as FQNEAQ. This chain's CDR3 is CASSLDREGPQHF. For the CDR3, the DNA is TGTGCCAGCAGCTTGGACAGGGAGGGGCCCCAGCATTTT. Filled out from reference TRBV7-8 and TRBJ1-5, the complete variable domain reads GAGVSQSPRYKVAKRGQDVALRCDPISGHVSLFWYQQALGQGPEFLTYFQNEAQLDKSGLPSDRFFAERPEGSVSTLKIQRTQQEDSAVYLCASSLDREGPQHFGDGTRLSIL.

The chain is built from TRBV5-6 and TRBJ2-7; D is uncertain. Germline values: CDR1 SGHDT, CDR2 YYEEEE. Trimming pared 1 base from V and 3 bases from J, leaving 11 bases between. The CDR3 covers 14 residues. This chain's CDR3 is CASSLKDLSYEQYF. CDR3 coding DNA: TGTGCCAGCAGCTTGAAGGACCTCAGCTACGAGCAGTACTTC. Together with reference TRBV5-6 and TRBJ2-7, the CDR3 gives the full variable domain: DAGVTQSPTHLIKTRGQQVTLRCSPKSGHDTVSWYQQALGQGPQFIFQYYEEEERQRGNFPDRFSGHQFPNYSSELNVNALLLGDSALYLCASSLKDLSYEQYFGPGTRLTVT.